The clone carrying this T cell receptor beta chain occurred a few times. Its antigen is unknown. Sequencing of TCR beta CDR3 used immunoSEQ survey depth. TCRdb's copy holds only in-frame clones and misses some; the assay was immunoSEQ multiplex PCR. The sample holds 3,500 to 5,500 clones, roughly 70% seen once. These data come from a study of CD8 T cell repertoires and HIV-1 epitope variants. Looking at the study overall: Control wells had CMV/EBV/flu peptides, negative Ebola AY9, or no peptide. Findings of the study overall: Beta chains alone show antigen proliferation, not cytokine profile or function.

Germline CDR1 and CDR2: SQVTM and ANQGSEA. Trimming at V came to 5 bases and at J to 6 bases, leaving 9 bases not matched to a gene. CDR3 length: 15 residues. This receptor was obtained from a male donor with HIV. Sequenced sample: cultured CD8+ T cells derived from PBMCs. The chain employs TRBV29-1 and TRBJ2-1; 11 bases line up with TRBD2. The CDR3 DNA is TGCAGCGTTCGTCAACTAGCGGGAGTGGGCAATGAGCAGTTCTTC. This translates into CSVRQLAGVGNEQFF.